One and the same sample provided the 2 T cell receptor beta chains below, sequenced in a study of T cells in Graves' hyperthyroidism and ophthalmopathy. The CDR3 regions of TCR beta were amplified from RNA transcripts. The TCR CDR3 first-round RT-PCR relied on the HTBI primer set. One entry per CDR3 protein results from TCRdb running MiXCR on the multiplex PCR reads. The data show 700,000 to 850,000 distinct CDR3 sequences, with approximately 36% seen just once and about a third held by the top ten. Sample: blood. All receptors derive from a woman between 35 and 50 years old with Graves' hyperthyroidism.

This clonotype came up a few times. The chain carries TRBV4-3 and TRBJ2-2, with 7 bases fitting TRBD1. Germline CDR1 and CDR2: LGHNA and YSLEER. The ends lost 5 bases at V and 3 bases at J; junction bases unmatched: 3. The CDR3 spans 14 residues. CDR3 in DNA: TGCGCCAGCAGCAGGGGGCCTCACACCGGGGAGCTGTTTTTT. Amino acid sequence: CASSRGPHTGELFF.

A few counts support this clonotype. The V gene is TRBV4-3, the J gene TRBJ1-4; D ambiguous. Germline assignment: CDR1 LGHNA and CDR2 YSLEER. The CDR3 extends over 13 amino acids. V shed 0 bases and J shed 7 bases, with 6 bases lying between them. The CDR3 DNA follows: TGCGCCAGCAGCCAAGACTCGGTTGAAAAACTGTTTTTT. It specifies CASSQDSVEKLFF.